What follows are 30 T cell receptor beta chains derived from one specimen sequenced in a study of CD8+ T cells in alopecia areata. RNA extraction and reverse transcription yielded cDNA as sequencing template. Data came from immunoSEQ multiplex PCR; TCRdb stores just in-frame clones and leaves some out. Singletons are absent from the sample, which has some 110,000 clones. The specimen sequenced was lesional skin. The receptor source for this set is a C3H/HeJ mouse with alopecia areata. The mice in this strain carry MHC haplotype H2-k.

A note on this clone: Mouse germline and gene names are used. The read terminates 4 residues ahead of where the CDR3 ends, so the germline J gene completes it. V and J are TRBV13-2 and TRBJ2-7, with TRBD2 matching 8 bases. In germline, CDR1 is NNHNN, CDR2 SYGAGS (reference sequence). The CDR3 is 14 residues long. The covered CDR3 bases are TGTGCCAGCGGTGATTCGGGGGGGCAGTAT. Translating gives CASGDSGGQY. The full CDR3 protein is CASGDSGGQYEQYF.

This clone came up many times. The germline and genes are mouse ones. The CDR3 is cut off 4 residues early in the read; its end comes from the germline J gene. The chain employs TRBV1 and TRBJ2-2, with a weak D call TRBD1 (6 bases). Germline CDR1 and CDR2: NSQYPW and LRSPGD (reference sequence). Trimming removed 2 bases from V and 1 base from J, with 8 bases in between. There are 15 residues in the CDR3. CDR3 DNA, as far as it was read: TGCACCTGCAGTGCACAGGGGAAAAACACCGGG. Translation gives CTCSAQGKNTG. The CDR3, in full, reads CTCSAQGKNTGQLYF.

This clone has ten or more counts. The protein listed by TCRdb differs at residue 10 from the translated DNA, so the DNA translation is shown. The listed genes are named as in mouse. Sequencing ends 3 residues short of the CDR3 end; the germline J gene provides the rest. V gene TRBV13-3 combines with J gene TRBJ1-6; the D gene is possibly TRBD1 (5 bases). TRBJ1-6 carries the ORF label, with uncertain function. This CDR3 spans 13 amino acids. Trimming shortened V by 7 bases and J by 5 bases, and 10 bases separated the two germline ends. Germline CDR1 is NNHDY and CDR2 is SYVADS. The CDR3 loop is CASPTDNNSPLYF. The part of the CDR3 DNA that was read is TGTGCCAGCCCGACAGATAATAATTCGCCC.

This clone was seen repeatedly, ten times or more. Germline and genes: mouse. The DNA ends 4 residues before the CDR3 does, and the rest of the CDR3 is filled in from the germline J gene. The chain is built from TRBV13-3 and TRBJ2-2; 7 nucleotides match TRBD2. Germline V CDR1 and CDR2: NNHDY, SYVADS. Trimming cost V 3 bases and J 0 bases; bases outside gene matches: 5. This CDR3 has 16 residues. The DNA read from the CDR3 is TGTGCCAGCAGTGCCCGACTGGGCCCAAACACCGGG. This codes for CASSARLGPNTG. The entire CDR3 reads CASSARLGPNTGQLYF.

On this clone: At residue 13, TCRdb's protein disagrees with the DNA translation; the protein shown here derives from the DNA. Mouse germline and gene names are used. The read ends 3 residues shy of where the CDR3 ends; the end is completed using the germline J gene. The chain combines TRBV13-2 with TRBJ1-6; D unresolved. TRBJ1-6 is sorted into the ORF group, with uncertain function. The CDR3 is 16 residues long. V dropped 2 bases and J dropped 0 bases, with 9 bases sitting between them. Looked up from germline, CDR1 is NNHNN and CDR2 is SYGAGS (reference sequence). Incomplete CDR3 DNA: TGTGCCAGCGGTGACCAACAGAATTCCTATAATTCGCCC. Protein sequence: CASGDQQNSYNSP. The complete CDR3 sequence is CASGDQQNSYNSPLYF.

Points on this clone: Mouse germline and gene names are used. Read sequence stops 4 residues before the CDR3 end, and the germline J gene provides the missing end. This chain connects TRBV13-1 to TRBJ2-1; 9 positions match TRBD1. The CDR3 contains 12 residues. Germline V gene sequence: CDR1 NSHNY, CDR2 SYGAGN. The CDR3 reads CASETGGAEQFF. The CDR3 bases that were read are TGTGCCAGCGAGACAGGGGGAGCT.

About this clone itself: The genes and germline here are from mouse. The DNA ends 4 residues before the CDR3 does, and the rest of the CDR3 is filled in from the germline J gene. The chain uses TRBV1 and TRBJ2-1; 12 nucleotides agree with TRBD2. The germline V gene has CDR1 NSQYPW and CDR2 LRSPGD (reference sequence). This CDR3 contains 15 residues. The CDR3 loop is CTCSARLGGLAEQFF. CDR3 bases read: TGCACCTGCAGTGCGAGACTGGGGGGGCTGGCT. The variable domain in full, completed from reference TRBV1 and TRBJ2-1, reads VTLLEQNPRWRLVPRGQAVNLRCILKNSQYPWMSWYQQDLQKQLQWLFTLRSPGDKEVKSLPGADYLATRVTDTELRLQVANMSQGRTLYCTCSARLGGLAEQFFGPGTRLTVL.

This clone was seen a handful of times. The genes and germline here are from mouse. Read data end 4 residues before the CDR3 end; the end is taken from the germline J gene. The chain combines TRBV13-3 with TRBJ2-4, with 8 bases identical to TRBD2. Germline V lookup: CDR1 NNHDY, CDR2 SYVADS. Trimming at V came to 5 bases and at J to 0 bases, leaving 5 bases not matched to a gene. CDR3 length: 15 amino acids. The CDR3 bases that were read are TGTGCCAGCAGCTTCGACTGGGGTAGTCAAAAC. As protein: CASSFDWGSQN. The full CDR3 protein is CASSFDWGSQNTLYF.

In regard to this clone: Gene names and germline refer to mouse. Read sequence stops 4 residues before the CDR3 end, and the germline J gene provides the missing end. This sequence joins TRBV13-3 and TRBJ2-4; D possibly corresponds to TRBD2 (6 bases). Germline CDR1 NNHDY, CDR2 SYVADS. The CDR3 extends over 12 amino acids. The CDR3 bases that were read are TGTGCCAGCAATGGGGGAGGAAAC. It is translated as CASNGGGN. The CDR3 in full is CASNGGGNTLYF.

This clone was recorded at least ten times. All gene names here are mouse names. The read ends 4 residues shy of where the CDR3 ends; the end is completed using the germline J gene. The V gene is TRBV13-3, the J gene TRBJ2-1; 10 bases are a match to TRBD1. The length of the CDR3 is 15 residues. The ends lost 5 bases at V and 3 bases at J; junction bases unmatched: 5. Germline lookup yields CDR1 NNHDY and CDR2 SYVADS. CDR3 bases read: TGTGCCAGCAGGTACGGGACAGGGGTCTATGCT. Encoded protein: CASRYGTGVYA. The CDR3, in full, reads CASRYGTGVYAEQFF.

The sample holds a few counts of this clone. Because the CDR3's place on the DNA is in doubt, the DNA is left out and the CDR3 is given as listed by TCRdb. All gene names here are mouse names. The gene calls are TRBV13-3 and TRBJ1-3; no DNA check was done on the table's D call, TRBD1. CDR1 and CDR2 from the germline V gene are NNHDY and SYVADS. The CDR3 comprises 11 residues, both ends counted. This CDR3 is CASGTGVGLYF.

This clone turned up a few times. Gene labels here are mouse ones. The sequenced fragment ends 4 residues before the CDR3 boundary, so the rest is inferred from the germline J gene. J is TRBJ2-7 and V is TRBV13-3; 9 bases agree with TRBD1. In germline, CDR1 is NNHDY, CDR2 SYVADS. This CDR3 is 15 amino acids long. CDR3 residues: CASSGAGDRAYEQYF. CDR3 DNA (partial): TGTGCCAGCAGTGGAGCGGGGGACAGGGCTTAT.

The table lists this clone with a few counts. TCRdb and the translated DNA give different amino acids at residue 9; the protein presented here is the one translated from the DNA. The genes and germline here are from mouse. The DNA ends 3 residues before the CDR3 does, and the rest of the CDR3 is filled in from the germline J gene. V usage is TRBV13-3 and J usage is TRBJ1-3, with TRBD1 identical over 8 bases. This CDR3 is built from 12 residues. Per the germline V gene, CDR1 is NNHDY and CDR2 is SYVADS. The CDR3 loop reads CASSVQGGTLYF. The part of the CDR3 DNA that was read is TGTGCCAGCAGCGTACAGGGGGGTACG.

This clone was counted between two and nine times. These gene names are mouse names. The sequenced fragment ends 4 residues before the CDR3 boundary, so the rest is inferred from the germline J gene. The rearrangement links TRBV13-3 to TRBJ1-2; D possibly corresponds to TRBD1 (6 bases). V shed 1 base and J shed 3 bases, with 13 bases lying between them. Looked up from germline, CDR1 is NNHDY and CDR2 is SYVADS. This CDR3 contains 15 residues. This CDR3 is CASSDRVRGDSDYTF. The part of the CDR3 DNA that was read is TGTGCCAGCAGTGATAGAGTCAGGGGAGACTCC.

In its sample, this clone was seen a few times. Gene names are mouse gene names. The CDR3 protein is CASELGDSQNTLYF. The CDR3 DNA, read in part, is TGTGCCAGCGAACTGGGGGATAGTCAAAAC. This chain links TRBV13-2 with TRBJ2-4, with 8 nucleotides matching TRBD2. The read stops 4 residues short of the end of the CDR3; the missing end is completed from the germline J gene. The V and J ends lost 6 bases and 0 bases, in that order; junction bases with no gene match: 3. The CDR3 covers 14 residues. CDR1 and CDR2 from the germline V gene are NNHNN and SYGAGS (reference sequence).

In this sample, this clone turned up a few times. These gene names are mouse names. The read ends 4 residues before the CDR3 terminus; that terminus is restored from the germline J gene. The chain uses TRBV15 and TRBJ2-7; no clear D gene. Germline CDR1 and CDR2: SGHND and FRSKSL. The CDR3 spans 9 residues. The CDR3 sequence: CARRDEQYF. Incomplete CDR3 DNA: TGTGCCAGGAGGGAT.

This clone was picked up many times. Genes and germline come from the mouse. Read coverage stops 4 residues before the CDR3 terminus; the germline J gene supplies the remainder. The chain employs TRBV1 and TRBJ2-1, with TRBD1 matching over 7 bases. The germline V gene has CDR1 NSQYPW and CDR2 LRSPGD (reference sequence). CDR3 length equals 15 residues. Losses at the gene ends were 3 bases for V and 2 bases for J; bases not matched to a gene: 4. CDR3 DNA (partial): TGCACCTGCAGTGCTCCCGGGACAGACTATGCT. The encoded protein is CTCSAPGTDYA. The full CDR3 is CTCSAPGTDYAEQFF.

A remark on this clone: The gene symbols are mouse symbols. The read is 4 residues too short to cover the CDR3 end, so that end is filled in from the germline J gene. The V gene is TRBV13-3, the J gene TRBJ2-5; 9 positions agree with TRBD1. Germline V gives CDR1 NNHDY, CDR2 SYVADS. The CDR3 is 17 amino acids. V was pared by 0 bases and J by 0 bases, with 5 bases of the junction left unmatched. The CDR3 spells CASSDARDRANQDTQYF. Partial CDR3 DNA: TGTGCCAGCAGTGATGCTCGGGACAGGGCTAACCAAGAC.

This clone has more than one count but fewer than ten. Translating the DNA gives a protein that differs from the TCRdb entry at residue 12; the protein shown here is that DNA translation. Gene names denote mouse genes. The DNA read from the CDR3 is TGTGCCAGCAGGAGGACAGGGGATTCTGGAAATACG. Amino acids: CASRRTGDSGNT. In full, the CDR3 is CASRRTGDSGNTLYF. The chain links TRBV13-3 to TRBJ1-3; TRBD1 aligns across 9 bases. The sequenced fragment ends 3 residues before the CDR3 boundary, so the rest is inferred from the germline J gene. CDR3 length: 15 residues. The germline V gene encodes CDR1 NNHDY and CDR2 SYVADS. The J segment lost 0 bases and the V segment lost 5 bases, leaving 3 bases of the junction unmatched.

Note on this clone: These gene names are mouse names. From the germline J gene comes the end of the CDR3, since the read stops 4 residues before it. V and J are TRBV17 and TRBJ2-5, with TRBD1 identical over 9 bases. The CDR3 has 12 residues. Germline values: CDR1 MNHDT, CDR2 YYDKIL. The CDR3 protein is CASRGQGDTQYF. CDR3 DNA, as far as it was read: TGTGCTAGTCGGGGACAGGGAGAC. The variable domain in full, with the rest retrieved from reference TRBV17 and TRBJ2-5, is DTTVKQNPRYKLARVGKPVNLICSQTMNHDTMYWYQKKPNQAPKLLLFYYDKILNREADTFEKFQSSRPNNSFCSLYIGSAGLEYSAMYLCASRGQGDTQYFGPGTRLLVL.

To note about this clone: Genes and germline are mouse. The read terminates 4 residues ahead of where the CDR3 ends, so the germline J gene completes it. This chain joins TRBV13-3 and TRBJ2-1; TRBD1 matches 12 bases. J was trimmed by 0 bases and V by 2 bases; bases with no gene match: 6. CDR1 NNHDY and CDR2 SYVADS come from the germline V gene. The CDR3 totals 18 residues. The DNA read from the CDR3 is TGTGCCAGCAGTGAAGGGACAGGGGGCCCGATTAACTATGCT. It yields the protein CASSEGTGGPINYA. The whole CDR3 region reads CASSEGTGGPINYAEQFF.

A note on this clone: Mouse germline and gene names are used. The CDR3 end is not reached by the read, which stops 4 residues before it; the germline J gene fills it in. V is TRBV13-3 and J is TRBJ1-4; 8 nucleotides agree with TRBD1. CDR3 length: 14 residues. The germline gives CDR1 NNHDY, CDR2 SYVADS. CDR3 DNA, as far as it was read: TGTGCCAGCAGTGAGTCAGGGGGCGGCGAA. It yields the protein CASSESGGGE. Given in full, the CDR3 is CASSESGGGERLFF. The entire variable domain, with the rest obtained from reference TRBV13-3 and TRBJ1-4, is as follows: EAAVTQSPRSKVAVTGGKVTLSCHQTNNHDYMYWYRQDTGHGLRLIHYSYVADSTEKGDIPDGYKASRPSQENFSLILELASLSQTAVYFCASSESGGGERLFFGHGTKLSVL.

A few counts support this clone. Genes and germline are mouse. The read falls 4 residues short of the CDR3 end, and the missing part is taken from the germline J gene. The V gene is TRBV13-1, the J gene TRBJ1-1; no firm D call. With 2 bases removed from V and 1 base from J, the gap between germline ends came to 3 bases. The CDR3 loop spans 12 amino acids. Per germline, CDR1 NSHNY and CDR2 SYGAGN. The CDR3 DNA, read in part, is TGTGCCAGCAGTGAGTTGAACACA. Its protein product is CASSELNT. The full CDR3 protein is CASSELNTEVFF.

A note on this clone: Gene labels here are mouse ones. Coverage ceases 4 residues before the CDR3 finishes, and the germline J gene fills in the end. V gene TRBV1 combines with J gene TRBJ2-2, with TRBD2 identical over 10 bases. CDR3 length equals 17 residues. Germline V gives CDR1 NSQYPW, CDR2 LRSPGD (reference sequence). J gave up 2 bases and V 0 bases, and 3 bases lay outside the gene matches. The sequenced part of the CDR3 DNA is TGCACCTGCAGTGCAGAACTGGGGGGGGACAACACCGGG. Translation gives CTCSAELGGDNTG. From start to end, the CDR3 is CTCSAELGGDNTGQLYF.

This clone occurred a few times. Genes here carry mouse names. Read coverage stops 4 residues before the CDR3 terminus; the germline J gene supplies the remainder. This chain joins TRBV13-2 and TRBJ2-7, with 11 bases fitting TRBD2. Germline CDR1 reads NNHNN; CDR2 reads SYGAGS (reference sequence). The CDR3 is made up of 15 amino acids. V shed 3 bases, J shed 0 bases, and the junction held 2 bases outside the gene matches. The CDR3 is CASGGLGGSSYEQYF. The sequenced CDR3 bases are TGTGCCAGCGGTGGACTGGGGGGGAGCTCCTAT.

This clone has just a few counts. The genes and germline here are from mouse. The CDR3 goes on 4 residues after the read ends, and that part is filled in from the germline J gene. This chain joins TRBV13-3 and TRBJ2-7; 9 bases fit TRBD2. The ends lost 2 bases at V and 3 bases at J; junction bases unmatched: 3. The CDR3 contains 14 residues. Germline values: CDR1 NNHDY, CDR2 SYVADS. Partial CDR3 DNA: TGTGCCAGCAGTGAGACTGGGGGTATCTAT. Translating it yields CASSETGGIY. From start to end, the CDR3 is CASSETGGIYEQYF.

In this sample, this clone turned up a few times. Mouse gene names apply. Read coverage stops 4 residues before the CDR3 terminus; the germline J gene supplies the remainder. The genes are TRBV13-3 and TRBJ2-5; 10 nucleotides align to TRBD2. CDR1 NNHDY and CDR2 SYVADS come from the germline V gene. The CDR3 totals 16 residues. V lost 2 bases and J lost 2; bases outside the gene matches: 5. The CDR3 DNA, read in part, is TGTGCCAGCAGTGAGGCCCGACTGGGGGGCCAAGAC. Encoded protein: CASSEARLGGQD. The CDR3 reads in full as CASSEARLGGQDTQYF.

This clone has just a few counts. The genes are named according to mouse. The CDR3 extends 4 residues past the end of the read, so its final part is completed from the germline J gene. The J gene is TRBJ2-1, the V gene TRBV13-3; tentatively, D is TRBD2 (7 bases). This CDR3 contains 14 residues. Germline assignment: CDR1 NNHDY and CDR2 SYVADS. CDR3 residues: CASSDLWGAPEQFF. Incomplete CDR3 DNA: TGTGCCAGCAGTGATTTGTGGGGGGCGCCT.

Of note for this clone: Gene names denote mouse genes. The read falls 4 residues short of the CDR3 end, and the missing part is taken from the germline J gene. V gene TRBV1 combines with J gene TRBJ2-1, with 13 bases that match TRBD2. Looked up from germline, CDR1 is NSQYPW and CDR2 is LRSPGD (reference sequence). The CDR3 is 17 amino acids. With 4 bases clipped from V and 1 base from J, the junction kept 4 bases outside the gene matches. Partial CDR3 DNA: TGCACCTGCAGTGGAGGGACTGGGGGGGGAAACTATGCT. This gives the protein CTCSGGTGGGNYA. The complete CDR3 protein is CTCSGGTGGGNYAEQFF. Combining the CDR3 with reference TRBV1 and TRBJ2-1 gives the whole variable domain VTLLEQNPRWRLVPRGQAVNLRCILKNSQYPWMSWYQQDLQKQLQWLFTLRSPGDKEVKSLPGADYLATRVTDTELRLQVANMSQGRTLYCTCSGGTGGGNYAEQFFGPGTRLTVL.

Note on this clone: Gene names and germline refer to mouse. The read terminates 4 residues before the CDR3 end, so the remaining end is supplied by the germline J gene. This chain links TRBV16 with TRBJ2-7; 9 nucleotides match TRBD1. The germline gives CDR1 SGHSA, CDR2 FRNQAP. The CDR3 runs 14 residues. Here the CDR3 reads CASSLVGQGYEQYF. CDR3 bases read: TGTGCAAGCAGCTTGGTGGGACAGGGATAT.